The rows below give T cell receptor beta chains drawn from one sample of a study of monozygotic twins with inflammatory bowel disease. TCRdb re-called the 5' RACE reads; one entry per CDR3 protein, DNA not given. This table holds roughly 200,000 distinct CDR3 sequences. The sample taken for sequencing was blood. The origin of the receptors is a human donor with ulcerative colitis or Crohn's disease, or a healthy co-twin of an affected twin (not recorded which). Both conserved end residues are part of each CDR3. Each record gives: J gene, CDR3 length, V gene, CDR3 protein.

TRBJ1-2 15 TRBV18 CASSPSFLDDDGYTF
TRBJ1-4 19 TRBV4-1 CASSQDRWFGGTVFEKLFF
TRBJ1-5 12 TRBV24-1 CATSDPVGPQHF
TRBJ1-3 18 TRBV11-2 CASSPARDRLTSGNTIYF
TRBJ2-3 13 TRBV6-6 CASTPHPGDTQYF
TRBJ2-7 14 TRBV6-1 CASRLEPYSYEQYF
TRBJ1-1 15 TRBV9 CASSVVGQLNTEAFF
TRBJ2-3 13 TRBV7-2 CASEGTSEDTQYF
TRBJ1-4 14 TRBV20-1 CSASWAGPNEKLFF
TRBJ2-5 15 TRBV18 CASSPSSGSLETQYF
TRBJ2-1 14 TRBV4-1 CASSQATRGNEQFF
TRBJ1-2 13 TRBV27 CASSLTGKGGYTF
TRBJ1-1 13 TRBV7-2 CASSSDGNTEAFF
TRBJ2-7 15 TRBV5-5 CASRTLAGSSYEQYF
TRBJ2-7 17 TRBV6-2/TRBV6-3 CASSYSTRDVPSYEQYF
TRBJ1-4 12 TRBV19 CASKGVGEKLFF
TRBJ1-1 15 TRBV18 CASSTRTGGLTEAFF